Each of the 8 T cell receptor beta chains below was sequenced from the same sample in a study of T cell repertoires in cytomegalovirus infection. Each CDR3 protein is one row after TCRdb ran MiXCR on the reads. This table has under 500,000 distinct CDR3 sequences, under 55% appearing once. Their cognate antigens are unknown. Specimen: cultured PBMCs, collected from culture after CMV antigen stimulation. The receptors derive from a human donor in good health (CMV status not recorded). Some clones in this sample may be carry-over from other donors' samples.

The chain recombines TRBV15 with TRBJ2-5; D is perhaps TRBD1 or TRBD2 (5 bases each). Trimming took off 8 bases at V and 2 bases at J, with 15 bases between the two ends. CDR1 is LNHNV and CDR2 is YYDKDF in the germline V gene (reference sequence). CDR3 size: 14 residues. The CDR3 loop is CATENRDGQETQYF. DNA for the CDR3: TGTGCCACCGAAAATCGGGACGGGCAAGAGACCCAGTACTTC.

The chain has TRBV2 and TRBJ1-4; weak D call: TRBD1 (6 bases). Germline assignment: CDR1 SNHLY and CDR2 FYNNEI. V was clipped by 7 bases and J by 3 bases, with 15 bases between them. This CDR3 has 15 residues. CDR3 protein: CASKLPGQSNEKLFF. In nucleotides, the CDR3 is TGTGCCAGCAAACTCCCTGGACAGTCTAATGAAAAACTGTTTTTT.

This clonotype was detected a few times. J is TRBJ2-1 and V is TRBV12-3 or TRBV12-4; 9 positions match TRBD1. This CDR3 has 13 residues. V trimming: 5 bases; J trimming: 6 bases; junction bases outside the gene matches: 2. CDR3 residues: CASSGTGINEQFF. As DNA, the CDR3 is TGTGCCAGCAGTGGGACAGGGATCAATGAGCAGTTCTTC.

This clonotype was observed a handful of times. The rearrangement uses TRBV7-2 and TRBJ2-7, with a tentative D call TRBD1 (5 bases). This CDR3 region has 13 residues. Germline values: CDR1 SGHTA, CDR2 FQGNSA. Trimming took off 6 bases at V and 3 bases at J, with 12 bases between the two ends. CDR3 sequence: CASSYDSYYEQYF. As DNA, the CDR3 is TGTGCCAGCAGTTATGACAGTTACTACGAGCAGTACTTC.

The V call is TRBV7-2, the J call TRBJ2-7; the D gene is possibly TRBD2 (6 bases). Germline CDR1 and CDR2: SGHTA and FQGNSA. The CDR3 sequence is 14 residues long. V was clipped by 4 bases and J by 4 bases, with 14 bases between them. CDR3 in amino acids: CASSSGLGFYEQYF. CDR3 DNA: TGTGCCAGCAGCTCGGGACTGGGATTTTACGAGCAGTACTTC.

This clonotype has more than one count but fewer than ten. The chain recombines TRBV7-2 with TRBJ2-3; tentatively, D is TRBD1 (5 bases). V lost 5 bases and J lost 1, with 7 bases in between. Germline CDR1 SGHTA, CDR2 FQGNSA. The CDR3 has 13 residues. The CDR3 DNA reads TGTGCCAGCAGCCCAGGGCGCACAGATACGCAGTATTTT. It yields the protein CASSPGRTDTQYF.

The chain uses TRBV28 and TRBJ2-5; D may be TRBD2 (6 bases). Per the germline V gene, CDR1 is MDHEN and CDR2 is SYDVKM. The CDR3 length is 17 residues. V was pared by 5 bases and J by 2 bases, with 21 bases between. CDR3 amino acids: CASSPFRRGSRQETQYF. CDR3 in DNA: TGTGCCAGCAGTCCATTCCGTCGGGGGAGCCGGCAAGAGACCCAGTACTTC.

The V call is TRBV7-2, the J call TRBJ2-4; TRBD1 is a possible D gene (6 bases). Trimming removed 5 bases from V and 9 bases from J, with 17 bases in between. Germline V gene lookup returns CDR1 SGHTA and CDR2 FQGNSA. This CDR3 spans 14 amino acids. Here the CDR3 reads CASSGARTAGIQYF. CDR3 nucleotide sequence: TGTGCCAGCAGCGGAGCGCGGACAGCAGGCATTCAGTACTTC.